What follows are 17 T cell receptor beta chains derived from one specimen sequenced in a study of human T cells and chemical hapten exposure. A single record per CDR3 protein comes from TCRdb applying MiXCR to the RACE reads. The sample includes tens of thousands of distinct CDR3 sequences, about 10% of them seen just once. Time point given: patch test 1, 2 weeks after DPC sensitization. The treatment is: therapeutic diphenylcyclopropenone sensitization with weekly scalp DPC. The specimen was whole blood, collected in connection with sensitization to the hapten diphenylcyclopropenone (DPC). These receptors were collected from a man aged 40-49 years with alopecia areata. Some clones in this sample may be carry-over from other donors' samples.

The J gene is TRBJ1-4, the V gene TRBV5-1; tentatively, D is TRBD1 (5 bases). The germline gives CDR1 SGHRS, CDR2 YFSETQ. Trimming took 5 bases from V and 5 from J, leaving 13 bases between them. The CDR3 length is 14 residues. CDR3: CASRSGGINEKLFF. In nucleotides, the CDR3 is TGCGCCAGCAGATCTGGGGGGATAAATGAAAAACTGTTTTTT.

The chain links TRBV5-1 to TRBJ2-7; possibly TRBD1 for D (6 bases). CDR3 length equals 15 residues. Trimming cost V 4 bases and J 4 bases, with 18 bases left between them. CDR1 and CDR2 from the germline V gene are SGHRS and YFSETQ. As DNA, the CDR3 is TGCGCCAGCAGCGACCGGGACAAAGGTCATTACGAGCAGTACTTC. Its translation: CASSDRDKGHYEQYF.

The chain couples TRBV12-3 or TRBV12-4 to TRBJ2-3; 7 bases match TRBD1. This CDR3 contains 16 residues. V shed 6 bases and J 1 base; nucleotides not matched to a gene: 10. CDR3 sequence reads: CASSPGQILRTDTQYF. CDR3 nucleotides: TGTGCCAGCAGCCCGGGACAGATCCTGCGCACAGATACGCAGTATTTT.

This clonotype was seen at least ten times. The chain recombines TRBV29-1 with TRBJ1-1; D is uncertain. Trimming pared 7 bases from V and 1 base from J, leaving 13 bases between. The CDR3 has 13 residues. The germline gives CDR1 SQVTM, CDR2 ANQGSEA. The CDR3, as DNA: TGCAGCGCCCCGGCCGGACCGAACACTGAAGCTTTCTTT. Protein product: CSAPAGPNTEAFF. Drawing the rest from reference TRBV29-1 and TRBJ1-1, the complete variable domain is SAVISQKPSRDICQRGTSLTIQCQVDSQVTMMFWYRQQPGQSLTLIATANQGSEATYESGFVIDKFPISRPNLTFSTLTVSNMSPEDSSIYLCSAPAGPNTEAFFGQGTRLTVV.

The chain couples TRBV25-1 to TRBJ2-2; D perhaps matches TRBD2 (6 bases). Germline V CDR1 and CDR2: MGHDK, SYGVNS. This CDR3 contains 14 residues. Trimming pared 3 bases from V and 3 bases from J, leaving 8 bases between. The CDR3 DNA sequence: TGTGCCAGCAGTGAGGGACTGTACACCGGGGAGCTGTTTTTT. Protein: CASSEGLYTGELFF.

Many counts were recorded for this clonotype. The chain employs TRBV11-2 and TRBJ1-4; tentatively, D is TRBD1 (6 bases). V dropped 9 bases and J dropped 4 bases, with 12 bases sitting between them. The CDR3 covers 13 residues. Germline V CDR1 and CDR2: SGHAT, FQNNGV. The CDR3 region has the DNA TGTGCCAGTGGGGGACAACTTAATGAAAAACTGTTTTTT. Protein sequence: CASGGQLNEKLFF.

The sample holds a few counts of this clonotype. The V gene is TRBV6-2 or TRBV6-3, the J gene TRBJ2-7, with 10 bases lining up with TRBD1. V trimming: 2 bases; J trimming: 5 bases; junction bases outside the gene matches: 9. The CDR3 has 16 amino acids. Germline V CDR1 and CDR2: MNHEY, SVGEGT. The DNA for the CDR3 is TGTGCCAGCAGTTACGACGCCGGGACAGGGGTGAACGAGCAGTACTTC. Translating it yields CASSYDAGTGVNEQYF.

This clonotype turned up a few times. This chain connects TRBV6-2 or TRBV6-3 to TRBJ2-1, with 10 bases aligning to TRBD2. V dropped 5 bases and J dropped 9; count of bases not matched to a gene: 7. CDR3 length equals 14 residues. The V gene's germline CDR1 is MNHEY and CDR2 SVGEGT. CDR3 loop: CASSGGIAGGEQFF. In DNA, the CDR3 is TGTGCCAGCAGTGGAGGGATAGCGGGAGGTGAGCAGTTCTTC.

This chain joins TRBV13 and TRBJ2-2; 13 bases line up with TRBD2. CDR3 length: 19 residues. Germline loops: CDR1 PRHDT, CDR2 FYEKMQ (reference sequence). J lost 3 bases, V lost 5 bases, and 12 bases had no gene match. The CDR3, as DNA: TGTGCCAGCAGCCCAAGGACTAGCGGGAGACTCCTCGACACCGGGGAGCTGTTTTTT. Translating gives CASSPRTSGRLLDTGELFF. The full variable domain, rest sourced from reference TRBV13 and TRBJ2-2, is AAGVIQSPRHLIKEKRETATLKCYPIPRHDTVYWYQQGPGQDPQFLISFYEKMQSDKGSIPDRFSAQQFSDYHSELNMSSLELGDSALYFCASSPRTSGRLLDTGELFFGEGSRLTVL.

The genes are TRBV7-3 and TRBJ2-5; unclear D gene. CDR1 is SGHTA, CDR2 FQGTGA, per germline. The CDR3 is made up of 13 amino acids. Trimming took off 2 bases at V and 3 bases at J, with 7 bases between the two ends. CDR3 coding DNA: TGTGCCAGCAGCTTAGGCGACAAAGAGACCCAGTACTTC. It yields the protein CASSLGDKETQYF.

This clonotype was found many times. V gene TRBV6-5 combines with J gene TRBJ2-3; D may be TRBD1 (6 bases). The CDR3 sequence is 17 residues long. CDR1 is MNHEY and CDR2 is SVGAGI in the germline V gene. V gave up 2 bases and J gave up 0 bases, with 15 bases separating them. The CDR3, as DNA: TGTGCCAGCAGTTACGACAGCCAAGGGGGAAGCACAGATACGCAGTATTTT. It yields the protein CASSYDSQGGSTDTQYF.

A few counts support this clonotype. The V gene is TRBV25-1, the J gene TRBJ2-7, with 10 bases lining up with TRBD1. V dropped 8 bases and J dropped 3; count of bases not matched to a gene: 4. Germline CDR1 is MGHDK and CDR2 is SYGVNS. This CDR3 region has 13 residues. Here the CDR3 reads CASRGQGGYEQYF. The CDR3 coding sequence is TGTGCCAGCCGCGGACAGGGGGGCTACGAGCAGTACTTC.

For the CDR3, the DNA is TGCAGTGCTAGAGAAGTTGCGGCCTACGAGCAGTACGTC. Its protein product is CSAREVAAYEQYV. V gene TRBV20-1 combines with J gene TRBJ2-7; D unresolved. Germline lookup yields CDR1 DFQATT and CDR2 SNEGSKA (reference sequence). This CDR3 comprises 13 residues. V was pared by 0 bases and J by 2 bases, with 8 bases between.

This clonotype occurred a few times. The V call is TRBV6-5, the J call TRBJ2-2; TRBD1 aligns across 8 bases. This CDR3 has 16 amino acids. The V gene's germline CDR1 is MNHEY and CDR2 SVGAGI. Germline trimming cut 5 bases from V and 1 base from J; bases unmatched to any gene: 6. The CDR3 nucleotides are TGTGCCAGCAGTGCTTTCGGGACAGGGAACACCGGGGAGCTGTTTTTT. Amino acid sequence: CASSAFGTGNTGELFF.

This clonotype was recorded a few times. The CDR3 DNA sequence: TGCAGTGCTGGCCTTACAGATACGCAGTATTTT. As protein: CSAGLTDTQYF. This chain connects TRBV20-1 to TRBJ2-3, with unresolved D. Germline V gene lookup returns CDR1 DFQATT and CDR2 SNEGSKA (reference sequence). V lost 5 bases, J lost 3 bases, and 6 bases lay in between. This CDR3 comprises 11 residues.

The gene calls are TRBV7-9 and TRBJ1-6; D is uncertain. Per the germline V gene, CDR1 is SEHNR and CDR2 is FQNEAQ (reference sequence). The length of the CDR3 is 10 residues. V was shortened by 8 bases and J by 13 bases, with 9 bases between the two germline ends. CDR3: CASEKEPLHF. The CDR3 DNA sequence: TGTGCCAGCGAAAAAGAGCCCCTCCACTTT.

This clonotype appeared many times. The rearrangement joins TRBV5-6 to TRBJ2-7, with 7 bases identical to TRBD1. The CDR3 is made up of 13 amino acids. CDR1 and CDR2 from the germline V gene are SGHDT and YYEEEE. After removal of 0 bases from V and 12 bases from J, the junction contained 9 bases not matched to a gene. The CDR3 region is CASSLDRDSWGYF. DNA of the CDR3: TGTGCCAGCAGCTTGGACCGGGACAGCTGGGGGTACTTC. The full variable domain, in which reference TRBV5-6 and TRBJ2-7 provide the parts outside the CDR3, is DAGVTQSPTHLIKTRGQQVTLRCSPKSGHDTVSWYQQALGQGPQFIFQYYEEEERQRGNFPDRFSGHQFPNYSSELNVNALLLGDSALYLCASSLDRDSWGYFGPGTRLTVT.